This T cell receptor beta chain was found in a study of cytomegalovirus exposure and HLA in healthy donors. Study-wide findings and caveats: Reports showed the classifier diagnosing cytomegalovirus status with high specificity and sensitivity.

Concerning this clone: Its antigen is currently unknown.

This CDR3 region has 15 residues. From germline, CDR1 is MNHNS and CDR2 SASEGT. The trim removed 7 bases at V and 3 bases at J, leaving 7 bases unmatched. The PCR ran on 60 Vbeta and 13 Jbeta primers. Here immunoSEQ multiplex PCR was the method, and the copy in TCRdb shows in-frame clones only, minus some. The sample data list some 130,000 clones. The V call is TRBV6-1, the J call TRBJ2-3; TRBD2 matches at 10 bases. The sample taken for sequencing was PBMCs. The TCR sequence derives from a woman aged 55-70 years in good health and CMV-seronegative. The CDR3: CASKGGAGGTDTQYF. CDR3 DNA sequence: TGTGCCAGCAAAGGGGGAGCGGGGGGGACAGATACGCAGTATTTT.